The clone carrying this T cell receptor beta chain was observed once. The antigen is undetermined. The CDR3 runs to 13 residues. Per germline, CDR1 ENHRY and CDR2 SYGVKD. Deletions cut 9 bases from V and 2 bases from J, with 14 bases between. This sample stems from a study of shared clonotypes between healthy human individuals. Overall study results and limits: There were few donors, and this limited the genetic and exposure-history diversity represented. Measured sharing among donors was expected to vary with sequencing depth. Clonotypes shared by all four donors outscored non-shared clonotypes in generation probability.

Per the original data handling: For the immunoSEQ data, sequences were junction-only without quality scores, so filtering differed. Sequencing was performed with immunoSEQ multiplex PCR; in TCRdb, only in-frame clones are kept and a portion is missing. For V, J and clone size, that table is used; D and trimming come from the DNA. The top ten clones hold about 1.2% of a sample with over a million clones, about 96% of them seen once. This receptor was obtained from a man aged 25 to 40 in good health. Sequenced input: naive CD4+ T cells sorted from blood. The subset: CD45RA+ positively selected. This sequence joins TRBV10-3 and TRBJ2-7; tentatively, D is TRBD2 (5 bases). The CDR3 bases are TGTGCCATAGCCGCGGGTCGGGCCTACGAGCAGTACTTC. Residues: CAIAAGRAYEQYF.